The subject of this entry is one TCR beta chain. As yet, its antigen is unknown. The source of the sample is a study of blood T cells in healthy people across ages. Study-level points and caveats: Measured against age, TCR beta diversity per million T cells decreased in a roughly linear manner. One million T cells yielded diversity estimates that were considered underestimates.

Per-sample PBMC isolation yielded at least 7 million cells. Looked up from germline, CDR1 is SQVTM and CDR2 is ANQGSEA. The V and J ends lost 2 bases and 1 base, in that order; junction bases with no gene match: 4. CDR3 size: 14 residues. The use of a sample-barcoded 5' primer and a J-beta primer mix characterized a second PCR of roughly 7 to 12 cycles. TCRdb passed the 5' RACE reads through MiXCR, listing each CDR3 protein once. This table has 650,000 to 1,000,000 distinct CDR3 sequences, around 36% appearing once. Sample: blood. The rearrangement links TRBV29-1 to TRBJ1-1, with TRBD1 identical over 7 bases. The receptor's source is a man aged 18 to 29 in good health. The CDR3: CSVEMRQGNTEAFF. The CDR3 bases are TGCAGCGTTGAAATGAGACAGGGGAACACTGAAGCTTTCTTT. The whole variable domain, remainder taken from reference TRBV29-1 and TRBJ1-1, is SAVISQKPSRDICQRGTSLTIQCQVDSQVTMMFWYRQQPGQSLTLIATANQGSEATYESGFVIDKFPISRPNLTFSTLTVSNMSPEDSSIYLCSVEMRQGNTEAFFGQGTRLTVV.